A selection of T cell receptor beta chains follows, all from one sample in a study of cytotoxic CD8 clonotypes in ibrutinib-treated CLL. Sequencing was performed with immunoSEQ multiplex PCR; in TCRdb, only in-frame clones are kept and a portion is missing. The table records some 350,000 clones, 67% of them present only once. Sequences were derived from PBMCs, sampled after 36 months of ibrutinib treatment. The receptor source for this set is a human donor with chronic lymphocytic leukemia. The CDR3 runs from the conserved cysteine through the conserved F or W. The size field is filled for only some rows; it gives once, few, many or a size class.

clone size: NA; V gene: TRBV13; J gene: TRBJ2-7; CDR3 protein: CASSGAGTGSYEQYF
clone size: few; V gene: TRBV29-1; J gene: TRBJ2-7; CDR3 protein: CSAISGRFYEQYF
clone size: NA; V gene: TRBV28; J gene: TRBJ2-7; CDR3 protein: CASNKPGLGGYEQYF
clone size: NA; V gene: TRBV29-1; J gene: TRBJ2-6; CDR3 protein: CSVGLGISGANVLTF
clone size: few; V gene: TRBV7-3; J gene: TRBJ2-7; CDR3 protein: CASSLFGRVKAYEQYF
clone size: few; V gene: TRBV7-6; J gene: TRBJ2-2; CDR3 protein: CASSWTPGGAGTGELFF
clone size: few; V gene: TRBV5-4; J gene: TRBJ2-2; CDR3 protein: CASSLTDRGHEVGELFF
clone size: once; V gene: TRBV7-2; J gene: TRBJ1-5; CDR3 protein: CASSPTGGNQPQHF
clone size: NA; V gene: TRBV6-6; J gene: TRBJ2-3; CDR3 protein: CASRGRGGPADTQYF
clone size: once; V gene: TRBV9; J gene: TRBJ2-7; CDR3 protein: CASSVANELPYEQYF
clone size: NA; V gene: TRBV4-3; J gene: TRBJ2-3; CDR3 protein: CASSQDLVAGGTDTQYF
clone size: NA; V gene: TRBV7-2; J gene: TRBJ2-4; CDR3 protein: CASSEGLTNIQYF
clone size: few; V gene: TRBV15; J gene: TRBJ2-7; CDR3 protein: CATSRGRGLGYEQYF
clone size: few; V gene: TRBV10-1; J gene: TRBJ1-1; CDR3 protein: CASSEQLTEAFF
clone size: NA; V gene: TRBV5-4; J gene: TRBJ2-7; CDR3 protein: CASSFGTGGYEQYF
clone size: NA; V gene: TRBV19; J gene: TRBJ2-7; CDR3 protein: CASSMLGTYEQYF
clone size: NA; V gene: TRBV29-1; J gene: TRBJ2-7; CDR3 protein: CSVAPYGGSYEQYF
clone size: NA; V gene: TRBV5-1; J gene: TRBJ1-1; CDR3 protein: CASSRTVNAEAFF
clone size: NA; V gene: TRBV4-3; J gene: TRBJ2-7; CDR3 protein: CASSQARTKSYEQYF
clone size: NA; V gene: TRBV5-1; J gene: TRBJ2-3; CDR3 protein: CASSFRTSGGAGPTDTQYF
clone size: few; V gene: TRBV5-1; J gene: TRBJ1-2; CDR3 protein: CASSPLTGRADGYTF
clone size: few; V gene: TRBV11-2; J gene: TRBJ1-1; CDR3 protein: CASSLDRGPVAFF
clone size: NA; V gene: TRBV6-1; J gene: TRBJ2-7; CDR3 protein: CASWGGWNEQYF
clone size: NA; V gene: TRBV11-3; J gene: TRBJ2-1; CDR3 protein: CASSLVQGDEQFF
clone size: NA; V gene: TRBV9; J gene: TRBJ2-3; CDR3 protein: CASRGGLSTDTQYF
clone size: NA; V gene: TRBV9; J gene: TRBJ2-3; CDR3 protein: CASSVGGGALDTQYF
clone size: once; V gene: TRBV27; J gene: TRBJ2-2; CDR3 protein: CASSLSNTGELFF
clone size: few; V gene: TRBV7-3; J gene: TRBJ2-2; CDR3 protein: CASSSPGQSNTGELFF
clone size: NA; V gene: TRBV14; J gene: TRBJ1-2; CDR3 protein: CASSHLSGTGPDRPPYGYTF
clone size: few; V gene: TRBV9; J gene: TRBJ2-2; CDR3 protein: CASSVSTGVAGELFF
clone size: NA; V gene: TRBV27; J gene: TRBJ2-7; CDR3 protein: CARGVLGRAYEQYF
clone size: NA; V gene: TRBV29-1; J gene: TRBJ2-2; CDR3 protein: CSAGTANTGELFF
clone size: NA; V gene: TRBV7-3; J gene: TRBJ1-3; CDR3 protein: CASSLFAVPDSGNTIYF
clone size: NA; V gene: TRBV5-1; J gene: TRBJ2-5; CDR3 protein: CASSLAAGANQETQYF
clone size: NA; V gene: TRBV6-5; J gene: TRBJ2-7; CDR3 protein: CASNRAGGPHEQYF
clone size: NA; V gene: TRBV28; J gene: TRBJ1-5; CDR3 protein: CASSFFQGAAQPQHF
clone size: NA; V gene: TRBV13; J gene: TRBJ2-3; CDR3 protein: CASSLVLSGTSGTDTQYF
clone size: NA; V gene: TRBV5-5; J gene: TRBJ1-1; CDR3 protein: CASSNRDRGNTEAFF
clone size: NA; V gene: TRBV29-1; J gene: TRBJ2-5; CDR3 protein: CSALILGGYQETQYF
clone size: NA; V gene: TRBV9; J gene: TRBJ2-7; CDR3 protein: CASSGTTMFYEQYF
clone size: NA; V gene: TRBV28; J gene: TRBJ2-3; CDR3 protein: CASSGLGDATDTQYF
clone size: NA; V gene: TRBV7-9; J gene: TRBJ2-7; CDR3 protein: CASSTTGSDSYEQYF
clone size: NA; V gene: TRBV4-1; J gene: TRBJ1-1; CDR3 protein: CASSPTTGFGTEAFF
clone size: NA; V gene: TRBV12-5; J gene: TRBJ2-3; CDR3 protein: CASSSWGQSTDTQYF
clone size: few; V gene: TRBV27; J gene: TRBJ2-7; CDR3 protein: CASSLSAGGPYEQYF
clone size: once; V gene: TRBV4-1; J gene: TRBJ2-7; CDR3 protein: CASSQDLGSVSYEQYF
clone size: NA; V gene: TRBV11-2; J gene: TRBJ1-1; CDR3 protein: CASRRPGWDTEAFF
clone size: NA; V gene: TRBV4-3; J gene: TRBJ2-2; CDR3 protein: CASSQDLAGGYTGELFF
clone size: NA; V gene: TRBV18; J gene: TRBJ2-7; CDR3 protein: CASSPPSGGSEQYF
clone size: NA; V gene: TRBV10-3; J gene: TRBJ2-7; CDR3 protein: CATLGDYEQYF
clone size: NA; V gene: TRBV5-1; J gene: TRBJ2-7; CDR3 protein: CASSFGTRRHYEQYF
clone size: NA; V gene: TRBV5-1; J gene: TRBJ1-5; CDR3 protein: CASSPGQFNQPQHF
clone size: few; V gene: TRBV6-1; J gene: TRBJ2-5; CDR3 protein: CASPGLGETQYF
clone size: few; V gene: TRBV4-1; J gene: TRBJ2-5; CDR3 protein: CASSQTTSLLSSQYF
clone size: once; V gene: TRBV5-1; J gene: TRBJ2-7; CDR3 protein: CASSPPKTGTYEQYF
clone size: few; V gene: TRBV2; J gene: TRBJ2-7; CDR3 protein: CAITTGAYEQYF
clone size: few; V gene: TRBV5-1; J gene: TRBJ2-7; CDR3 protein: CASSFGAGSYEQYF
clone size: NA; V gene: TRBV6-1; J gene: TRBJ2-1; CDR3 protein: CASSLDRVGINEQFF
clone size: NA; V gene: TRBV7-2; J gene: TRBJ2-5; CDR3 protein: CASSLVGTSKETQYF
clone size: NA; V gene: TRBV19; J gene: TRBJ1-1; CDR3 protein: CASSPEGRNTEAFF